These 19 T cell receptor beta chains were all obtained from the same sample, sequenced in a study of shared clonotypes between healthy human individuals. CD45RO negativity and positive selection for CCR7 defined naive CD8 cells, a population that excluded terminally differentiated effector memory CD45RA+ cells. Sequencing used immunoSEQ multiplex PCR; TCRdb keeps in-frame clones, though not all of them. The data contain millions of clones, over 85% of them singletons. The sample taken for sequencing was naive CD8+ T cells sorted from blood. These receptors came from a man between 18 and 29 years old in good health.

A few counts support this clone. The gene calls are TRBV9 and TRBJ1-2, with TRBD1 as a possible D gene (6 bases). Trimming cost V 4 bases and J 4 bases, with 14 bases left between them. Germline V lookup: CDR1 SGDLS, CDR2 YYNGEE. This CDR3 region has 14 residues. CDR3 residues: CASSFTGQIYGYTF. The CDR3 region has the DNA TGTGCCAGCAGCTTTACCGGACAGATCTATGGCTACACCTTC.

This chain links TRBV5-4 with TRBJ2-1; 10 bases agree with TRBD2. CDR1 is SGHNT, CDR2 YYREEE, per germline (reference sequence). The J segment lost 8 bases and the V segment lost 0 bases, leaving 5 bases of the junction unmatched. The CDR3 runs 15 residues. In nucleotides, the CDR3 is TGTGCCAGCAGCTTGGGGACTAGCGGCTTCGATGAGCAGTTCTTC. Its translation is CASSLGTSGFDEQFF. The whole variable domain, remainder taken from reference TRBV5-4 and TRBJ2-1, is ETGVTQSPTHLIKTRGQQVTLRCSSQSGHNTVSWYQQALGQGPQFIFQYYREEENGRGNFPPRFSGLQFPNYSSELNVNALELDDSALYLCASSLGTSGFDEQFFGPGTRLTVL.

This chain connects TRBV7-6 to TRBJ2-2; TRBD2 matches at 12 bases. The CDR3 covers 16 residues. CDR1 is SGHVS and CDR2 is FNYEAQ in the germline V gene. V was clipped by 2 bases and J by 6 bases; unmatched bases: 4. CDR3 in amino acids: CASSLTTSGSSGELFF. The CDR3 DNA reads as TGTGCCAGCAGCTTAACGACTAGCGGGAGTTCCGGGGAGCTGTTTTTT. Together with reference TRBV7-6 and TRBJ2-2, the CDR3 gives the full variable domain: GAGVSQSPRYKVTKRGQDVALRCDPISGHVSLYWYRQALGQGPEFLTYFNYEAQQDKSGLPNDRFSAERPEGSISTLTIQRTEQRDSAMYRCASSLTTSGSSGELFFGEGSRLTVL.

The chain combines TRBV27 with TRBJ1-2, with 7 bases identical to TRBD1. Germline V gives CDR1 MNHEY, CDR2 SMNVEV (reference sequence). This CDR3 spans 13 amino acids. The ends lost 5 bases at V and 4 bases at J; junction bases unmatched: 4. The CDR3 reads CASSEQGSYGYTF. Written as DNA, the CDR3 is TGTGCCAGCAGTGAACAGGGGTCCTATGGCTACACCTTC.

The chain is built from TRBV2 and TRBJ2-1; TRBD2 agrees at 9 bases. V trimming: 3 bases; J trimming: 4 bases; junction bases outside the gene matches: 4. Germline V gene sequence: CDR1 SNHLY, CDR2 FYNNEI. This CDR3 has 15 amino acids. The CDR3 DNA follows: TGTGCCAGCAGTGACCGCGGGGGGGCTTACAATGAGCAGTTCTTC. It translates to CASSDRGGAYNEQFF.

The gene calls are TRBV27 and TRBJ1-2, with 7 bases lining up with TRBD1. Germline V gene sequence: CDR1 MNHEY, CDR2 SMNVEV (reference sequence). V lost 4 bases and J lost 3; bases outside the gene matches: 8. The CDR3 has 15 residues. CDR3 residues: CASSSYRGLDYGYTF. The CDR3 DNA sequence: TGTGCCAGCAGTTCTTACAGGGGATTGGACTATGGCTACACCTTC.

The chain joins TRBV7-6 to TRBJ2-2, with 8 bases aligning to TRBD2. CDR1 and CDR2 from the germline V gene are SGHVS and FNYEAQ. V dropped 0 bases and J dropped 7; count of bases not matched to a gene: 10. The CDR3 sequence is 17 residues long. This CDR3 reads CASSLARGAGVHGELFF. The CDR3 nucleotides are TGTGCCAGCAGCTTAGCGAGAGGAGCGGGAGTGCACGGGGAGCTGTTTTTT.

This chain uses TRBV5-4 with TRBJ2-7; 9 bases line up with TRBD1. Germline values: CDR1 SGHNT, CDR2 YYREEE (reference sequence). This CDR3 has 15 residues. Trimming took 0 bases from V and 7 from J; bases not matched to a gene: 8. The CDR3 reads CASSLAPTGGTEQYF. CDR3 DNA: TGTGCCAGCAGCTTGGCCCCGACAGGGGGGACGGAGCAGTACTTC.

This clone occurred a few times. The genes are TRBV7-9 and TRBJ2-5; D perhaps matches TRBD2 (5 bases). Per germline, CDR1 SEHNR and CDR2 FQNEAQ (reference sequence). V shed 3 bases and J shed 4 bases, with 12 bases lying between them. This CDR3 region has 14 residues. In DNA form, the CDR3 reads TGTGCCAGCAGCTTGAGTCGGACTCGAGAGACCCAGTACTTC. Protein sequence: CASSLSRTRETQYF.

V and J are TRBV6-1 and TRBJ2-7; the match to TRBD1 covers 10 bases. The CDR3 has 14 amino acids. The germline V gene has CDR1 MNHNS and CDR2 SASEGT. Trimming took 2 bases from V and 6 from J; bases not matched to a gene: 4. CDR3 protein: CASSESGTGAEQYF. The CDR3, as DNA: TGTGCCAGCAGTGAATCCGGGACAGGGGCCGAGCAGTACTTC.

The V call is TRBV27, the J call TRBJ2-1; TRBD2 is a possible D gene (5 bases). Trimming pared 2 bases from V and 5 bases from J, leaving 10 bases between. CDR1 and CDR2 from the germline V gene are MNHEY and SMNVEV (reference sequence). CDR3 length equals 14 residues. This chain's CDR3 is CASSLTGFDNEQFF. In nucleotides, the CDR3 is TGTGCCAGCAGTTTAACGGGGTTCGACAATGAGCAGTTCTTC.

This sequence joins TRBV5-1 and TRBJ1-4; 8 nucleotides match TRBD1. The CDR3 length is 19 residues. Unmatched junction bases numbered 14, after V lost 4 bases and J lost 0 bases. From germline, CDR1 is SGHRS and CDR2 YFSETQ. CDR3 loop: CASSSVTGTGVATNEKLFF. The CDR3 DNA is TGCGCCAGCAGCAGTGTTACCGGGACAGGAGTTGCAACTAATGAAAAACTGTTTTTT.

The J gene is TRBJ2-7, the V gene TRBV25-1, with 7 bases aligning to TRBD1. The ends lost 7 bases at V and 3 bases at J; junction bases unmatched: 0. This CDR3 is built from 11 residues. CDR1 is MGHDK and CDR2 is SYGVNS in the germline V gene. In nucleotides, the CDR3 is TGTGCCAGCAACAGGGGCTACGAGCAGTACTTC. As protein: CASNRGYEQYF.

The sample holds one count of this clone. CDR3 nucleotide sequence: TGTGCCAGCAGCTTAGGGGAACAGGGGCCCTATGGCTACACCTTC. Residues: CASSLGEQGPYGYTF. This chain uses TRBV13 with TRBJ1-2; 7 nucleotides match TRBD1. CDR1 and CDR2 from the germline V gene are PRHDT and FYEKMQ (reference sequence). V was clipped by 0 bases and J by 4 bases; unmatched bases: 5. This CDR3 region has 15 residues.

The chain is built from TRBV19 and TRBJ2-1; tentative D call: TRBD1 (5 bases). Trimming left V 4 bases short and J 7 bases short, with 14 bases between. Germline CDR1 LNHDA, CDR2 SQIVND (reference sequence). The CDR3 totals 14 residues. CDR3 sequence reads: CASSRGWARNEQFF. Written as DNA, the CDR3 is TGTGCCAGTAGTAGGGGCTGGGCCAGGAATGAGCAGTTCTTC.

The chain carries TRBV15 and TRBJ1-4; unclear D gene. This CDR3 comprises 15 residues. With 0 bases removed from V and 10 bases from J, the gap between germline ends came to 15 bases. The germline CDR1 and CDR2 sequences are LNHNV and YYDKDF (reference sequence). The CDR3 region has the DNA TGTGCCACCAGCAGAGATGGGGAGGTGGCTGGAAAACTGTTTTTT. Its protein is CATSRDGEVAGKLFF.

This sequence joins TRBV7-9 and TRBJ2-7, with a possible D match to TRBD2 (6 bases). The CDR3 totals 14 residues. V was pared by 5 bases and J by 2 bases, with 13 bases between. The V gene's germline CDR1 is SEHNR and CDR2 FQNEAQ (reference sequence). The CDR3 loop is CASSKRDSPYEQYF. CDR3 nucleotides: TGTGCCAGCAGCAAGAGGGACTCGCCCTACGAGCAGTACTTC.

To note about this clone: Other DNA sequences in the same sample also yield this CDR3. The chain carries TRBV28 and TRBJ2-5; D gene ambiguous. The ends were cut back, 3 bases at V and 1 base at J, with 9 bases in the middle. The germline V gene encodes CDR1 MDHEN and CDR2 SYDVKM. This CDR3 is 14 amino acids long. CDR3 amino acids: CASSLGNSQETQYF. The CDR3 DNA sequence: TGTGCCAGCAGTTTGGGCAACAGCCAAGAGACCCAGTACTTC. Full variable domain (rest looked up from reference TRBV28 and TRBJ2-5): DVKVTQSSRYLVKRTGEKVFLECVQDMDHENMFWYRQDPGLGLRLIYFSYDVKMKEKGDIPEGYSVSREKKERFSLILESASTNQTSMYLCASSLGNSQETQYFGPGTRLLVL.

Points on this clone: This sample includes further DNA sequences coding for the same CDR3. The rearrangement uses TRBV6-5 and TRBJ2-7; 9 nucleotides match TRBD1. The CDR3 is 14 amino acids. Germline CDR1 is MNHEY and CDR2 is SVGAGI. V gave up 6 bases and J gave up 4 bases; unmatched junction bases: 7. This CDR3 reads CASSPGQGTYEQYF. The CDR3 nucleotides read TGTGCCAGCAGCCCGGGACAGGGAACATACGAGCAGTACTTC.